The 25 T cell receptor beta chains in this list originate from one sample, sequenced in a study of T cells expressing NK-cell markers. TCRdb reworked the 5' RACE reads into one entry per CDR3 protein, no DNA. The ten top clones account for more than 3.5%, within a sample of roughly 300,000 distinct CDR3 sequences. Source material: blood T cells: a sorted CD56 or NKG2C T cell subset, CD4+ or CD8+ T cells, or bulk PBMC T cells (not recorded which). These receptors were collected from a woman between 18 and 75 years old in good health.

The rearrangement uses TRBV20-1 and TRBJ1-6. CDR3 length equals 13 residues. CDR1 is DFQATT and CDR2 is SNEGSKA in the germline V gene (reference sequence). The CDR3 sequence: CSARRDNNSPLHF.

The chain links TRBV7-9 to TRBJ2-1; as DNA is missing, the TRBD2 call by TCRdb cannot be tested. The CDR3 consists of 15 residues. Germline V lookup: CDR1 SEHNR, CDR2 FQNEAQ (reference sequence). The CDR3 here is CASSFRTSSYNEQFF.

V is TRBV7-9 and J is TRBJ2-3; TCRdb lists TRBD2, though no DNA is available to test this call. CDR1 and CDR2 from the germline V gene are SEHNR and FQNEAQ (reference sequence). CDR3 length: 14 amino acids. The CDR3 loop reads CASLAGGSTDTQYF.

V usage is TRBV29-1 and J usage is TRBJ1-1; TCRdb picks TRBD1, but there is no DNA to check that call. Germline assignment: CDR1 SQVTM and CDR2 ANQGSEA. This CDR3 is 13 amino acids long. The CDR3 sequence is CSVADRGYTEAFF.

The V call is TRBV7-8, the J call TRBJ1-6; the D call of TRBD1 rests on TCRdb alone, since no DNA is present to check it. This CDR3 comprises 17 residues. The germline V gene encodes CDR1 SGHVS and CDR2 FQNEAQ. CDR3 amino acids: CASSLGGQSSYNSPLHF.

The V call is TRBV7-2, the J call TRBJ2-7. The germline gives CDR1 SGHTA, CDR2 FQGNSA. The CDR3 runs to 12 residues. CDR3 sequence reads: CASSRFGDEQYF.

V gene TRBV10-3 combines with J gene TRBJ1-1. Germline V gene lookup returns CDR1 ENHRY and CDR2 SYGVKD. CDR3 length: 15 amino acids. CDR3 region: CAISESGIDKSEAFF.

The rearrangement links TRBV20-1 to TRBJ2-7. The CDR3 consists of 12 residues. Germline V CDR1 and CDR2: DFQATT, SNEGSKA (reference sequence). The CDR3 reads CSAPDRSYEQYF.

This chain uses TRBV18 with TRBJ2-2. CDR1 is KGHSH and CDR2 is LQKENI in the germline V gene. CDR3 length equals 15 residues. This CDR3 reads CASSPPLSGTGELFF.

This chain uses TRBV6-1 with TRBJ2-6. The length of the CDR3 is 15 residues. CDR1 is MNHNS and CDR2 is SASEGT in the germline V gene. The CDR3 loop reads CASRTQGSGANVLTF.

V gene TRBV20-1 combines with J gene TRBJ2-1; TCRdb lists TRBD2, though no DNA is available to test this call. The CDR3 sequence is 14 residues long. Germline-derived CDR1 and CDR2 are DFQATT and SNEGSKA (reference sequence). The CDR3 region is CSASRTSGYNEQFF.

The rearrangement links TRBV12-3 or TRBV12-4 to TRBJ2-4; there is no DNA to check the TCRdb D call of TRBD1. The CDR3 has 16 residues. CDR3 region: CASSPGRQGSGNIQYF.

The rearrangement links TRBV6-1 to TRBJ2-1; without DNA, the TCRdb call of TRBD1 cannot be checked. The germline CDR1 and CDR2 sequences are MNHNS and SASEGT. This CDR3 has 15 residues. CDR3 residues: CASSTGTGRNNEQFF.

The chain links TRBV20-1 to TRBJ1-1. Germline V CDR1 and CDR2: DFQATT, SNEGSKA (reference sequence). The CDR3 is made up of 14 amino acids. CDR3 protein: CSARDRHRTTEAFF.

The V call is TRBV18, the J call TRBJ2-7. The CDR3 length is 12 residues. Looked up from germline, CDR1 is KGHSH and CDR2 is LQKENI. CDR3 protein: CASSTGNHEQYF.

The V and J genes are TRBV3-1 and TRBJ2-1; TCRdb lists TRBD2, though no DNA is available to test this call. The CDR3 spans 16 residues. Germline-derived CDR1 and CDR2 are LGHDT and YNNKEL (reference sequence). CDR3: CASSRSSGGAHNEQFF.

The chain carries TRBV5-4 and TRBJ2-7. The length of the CDR3 is 17 residues. Germline V gives CDR1 SGHNT, CDR2 YYREEE (reference sequence). The CDR3 spells CASSLGFETGGPYEQYF.

The CDR3 is CASSLDWGANTGELFF. J is TRBJ2-2 and V is TRBV7-2. From germline, CDR1 is SGHTA and CDR2 FQGNSA. CDR3 length: 16 residues.

V is TRBV6-2 or TRBV6-3 and J is TRBJ2-1. CDR3 length: 15 amino acids. The germline CDR1 and CDR2 sequences are MNHEY and SVGEGT. CDR3 amino acids: CASSYEGGSYNEQFF.

V gene TRBV7-8 combines with J gene TRBJ2-7; TCRdb outputs TRBD1, but without DNA this stays unchecked. The CDR3 sequence is 14 residues long. Germline CDR1 is SGHVS and CDR2 is FQNEAQ. CDR3 in amino acids: CASTQNLQGYEQYF.

The chain couples TRBV6-5 to TRBJ2-7. Germline assignment: CDR1 MNHEY and CDR2 SVGAGI. This CDR3 is built from 14 residues. The CDR3 is CASSFKGSSYEQYF.

The chain is built from TRBV5-5 and TRBJ2-7. CDR1 SGHKS and CDR2 YYEKEE come from the germline V gene (reference sequence). This CDR3 is built from 12 residues. The CDR3 sequence is CASSPGYYEQYF.

This rearrangement joins TRBV6-2 or TRBV6-3 to TRBJ1-1; checking the TCRdb D call of TRBD1 is not possible without DNA. Germline CDR1 and CDR2: MNHEY and SVGEGT. CDR3 length equals 15 residues. The CDR3 loop reads CASSYPRTGRTEAFF.

The chain joins TRBV12-3 or TRBV12-4 to TRBJ1-1. The CDR3 extends over 11 amino acids. The CDR3 loop reads CASSSYTEAFF.

The chain joins TRBV18 to TRBJ1-1; TCRdb picks TRBD1, but there is no DNA to check that call. The CDR3 is 14 residues long. Germline V gene data show CDR1 as KGHSH and CDR2 as LQKENI. CDR3 loop: CASSPQRTDTEAFF.